Below, 10 T cell receptor beta chains from the same sample are listed, as sequenced in a study of post-analysis software for immune sequencing data. The study, taken as a whole, reports: About five TRBV segments, including TRBV5-6, TRBV5-1 and TRBV20-1, were more frequent in patients than controls.

What these receptors recognize is not known. TCR beta cDNA libraries had unique molecular identifiers. TCRdb itself ran the PCR reads through MiXCR, one entry per CDR3 protein. Of about 770,000 distinct CDR3 sequences detected, about 43% appear once; the ten largest clones hold approximately 4.4%. Specimen: blood. The receptors derive from a girl under 18 with multiple sclerosis.

This clonotype was recorded a few times. This chain links TRBV27 with TRBJ1-1, with a weak D call TRBD1 (6 bases). The CDR3 runs 14 residues. Trimming took 6 bases from V and 3 from J, leaving 14 bases between them. The germline V gene encodes CDR1 MNHEY and CDR2 SMNVEV (reference sequence). The CDR3 DNA sequence: TGTGCCAGCAGAAAAAGGGGGGGAGACACTGAAGCTTTCTTT. Protein product: CASRKRGGDTEAFF.

V gene TRBV7-2 combines with J gene TRBJ1-5; no reliable D call. This CDR3 contains 14 residues. Germline V gene data show CDR1 as SGHTA and CDR2 as FQGNSA. V gave up 5 bases and J gave up 11 bases, with 19 bases separating them. The CDR3 loop is CASSARTRGETQHF. The CDR3, as DNA: TGTGCCAGCAGCGCACGGACTAGAGGAGAGACCCAGCATTTT.

This clonotype was detected a few times. The rearrangement links TRBV15 to TRBJ1-2; D unclear. CDR1 LNHNV and CDR2 YYDKDF come from the germline V gene (reference sequence). The CDR3 runs to 14 residues. V lost 7 bases and J lost 1, with 13 bases in between. CDR3 in DNA: TGTGCCACCACCCCCGGCCCCATTAACTATGGCTACACCTTC. Its protein is CATTPGPINYGYTF.

This clonotype was recorded a few times. The rearrangement links TRBV4-3 to TRBJ2-2; 7 bases agree with TRBD2. The CDR3 consists of 16 residues. The germline V gene encodes CDR1 LGHNA and CDR2 YSLEER. Trimming at V came to 0 bases and at J to 7 bases, leaving 8 bases not matched to a gene. CDR3 nucleotide sequence: TGCGCCAGCAGCCAAGATAGCGGGCGGGAAGACGGGGAGCTGTTTTTT. Protein sequence: CASSQDSGREDGELFF.

The chain carries TRBV20-1 and TRBJ2-1; D is uncertain. This CDR3 spans 11 amino acids. V gave up 6 bases and J gave up 9 bases, with 12 bases separating them. Germline CDR1 DFQATT, CDR2 SNEGSKA (reference sequence). CDR3 nucleotides: TGCAGTGCGCGTAGGCCGCCTGAGCAGTTCTTC. Translating gives CSARRPPEQFF.

The rearrangement links TRBV20-1 to TRBJ2-3; 11 bases map to TRBD2. V lost 3 bases, J lost 7 bases, and 6 bases stayed unmatched. Germline V lookup: CDR1 DFQATT, CDR2 SNEGSKA (reference sequence). CDR3 length equals 14 residues. CDR3 sequence (DNA): TGCAGTGCTAGGAGACTAGCGGGAATTAATACGCAGTATTTT. This codes for CSARRLAGINTQYF.

This clonotype was counted a few times. The CDR3 reads CASSRGENRGYTF. CDR3 nucleotide sequence: TGTGCCAGCAGTCGAGGGGAAAACAGAGGCTACACCTTC. The chain is built from TRBV27 and TRBJ1-2, with a possible D match to TRBD1 (5 bases). Germline CDR1 is MNHEY and CDR2 is SMNVEV (reference sequence). The CDR3 runs 13 residues. V lost 5 bases and J lost 8, with 15 bases in between.

The chain carries TRBV9 and TRBJ1-1; D is undetermined. The germline V and J ends were trimmed by 1 base and 0 bases, with 4 bases remaining between them. This CDR3 contains 13 residues. Germline lookup yields CDR1 SGDLS and CDR2 YYNGEE. The CDR3 spells CASSVWVNTEAFF. The DNA of the CDR3 is TGTGCCAGCAGCGTATGGGTGAACACTGAAGCTTTCTTT.

This clonotype has more than one count but fewer than ten. The chain has TRBV20-1 and TRBJ2-5, with 7 positions matching TRBD1. The CDR3 has 14 residues. V lost 2 bases and J lost 1; bases outside the gene matches: 4. Germline loops: CDR1 DFQATT, CDR2 SNEGSKA (reference sequence). This chain's CDR3 is CSARSDRSQETQYF. CDR3 DNA sequence: TGCAGTGCTAGATCGGACAGGAGCCAAGAGACCCAGTACTTC.

To note about this clonotype: A junction end diverges from the germline sequence, so it may reflect a read error. The J gene is TRBJ2-5, the V gene TRBV12-3 or TRBV12-4; either TRBD1 or TRBD2 may supply D (5 bases each). The CDR3 contains 16 residues. CDR3 residues: CASTIGTASSQEAQYF. The CDR3 DNA reads TGTGCCAGCACCATCGGGACGGCATCTTCCCAAGAGGCCCAGTACTTC.